This T cell receptor (beta chain) appears in the sequencing data of a study of blood T cell repertoires in COVID-19. Looking at the study overall: There were acute and convalescent COVID-19 samples, and they came from the United States, Italy and Spain. T cells, B-cell-depleted T cells, or PBMCs supplied cDNA or gDNA.

Original handling: Reference gene primer amplification yielded estimated nucleated cell counts. Measured with immunoSEQ multiplex PCR; TCRdb has only the in-frame clones, and not every one. From that table come the V and J calls and clone size; the DNA was used to work out D and trimming. The repertoire has roughly 290,000 clones, 75% to 90% of them found once; the top ten carry under 0.95%. The CDR3 extends over 14 amino acids. From germline, CDR1 is LNHDA and CDR2 SQIVND (reference sequence). Trimming cost V 3 bases and J 4 bases; bases outside gene matches: 3. Sequenced sample: peripheral blood. This chain connects TRBV19 to TRBJ2-1; 7 bases agree with TRBD2. The TCR was taken from a man aged 30 to 45 with acute or convalescent COVID-19. The DNA for the CDR3 is TGTGCCAGTAGTATGTGGGAGGGGTACAATGAGCAGTTCTTC. Its translation is CASSMWEGYNEQFF.